This T cell receptor (beta chain) emerged from a study of OX40 agonist ivuxolimab in advanced cancers. J lost 7 bases, V lost 0 bases, and 22 bases had no gene match. This CDR3 comprises 20 residues. Germline V lookup: CDR1 SGDLS, CDR2 YYNGEE. The method was immunoSEQ multiplex PCR; TCRdb's version includes in-frame clones alone and lacks a portion of them. Among 45,000 to 60,000 clones listed, around nine tenths were seen once. The chain has TRBV9 and TRBJ1-2; TRBD1 aligns across 9 bases. Sequencing used CD4+ or CD8+ T cells sorted from blood, obtained in a trial of the OX40 agonist ivuxolimab. The receptor's source is an adult with an advanced solid tumor such as melanoma, head and neck, liver or kidney cancer. CDR3 DNA: TGTGCCAGCAGCGTAGCTACGACAGGGACAGGGAGTGAGCTGGACTCTGGCTACACCTTC. This sequence encodes CASSVATTGTGSELDSGYTF.